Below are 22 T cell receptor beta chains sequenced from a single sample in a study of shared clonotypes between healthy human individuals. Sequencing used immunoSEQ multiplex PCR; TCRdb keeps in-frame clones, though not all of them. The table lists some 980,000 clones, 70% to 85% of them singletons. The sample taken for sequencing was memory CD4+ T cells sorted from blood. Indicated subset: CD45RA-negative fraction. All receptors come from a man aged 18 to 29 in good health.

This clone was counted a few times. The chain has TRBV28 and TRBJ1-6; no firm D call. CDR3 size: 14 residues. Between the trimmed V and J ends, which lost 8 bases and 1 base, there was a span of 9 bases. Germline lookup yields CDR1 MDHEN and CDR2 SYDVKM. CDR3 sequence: CASLGESYNSPLHF. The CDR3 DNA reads TGTGCCAGCCTGGGTGAGTCCTATAATTCACCCCTCCACTTT.

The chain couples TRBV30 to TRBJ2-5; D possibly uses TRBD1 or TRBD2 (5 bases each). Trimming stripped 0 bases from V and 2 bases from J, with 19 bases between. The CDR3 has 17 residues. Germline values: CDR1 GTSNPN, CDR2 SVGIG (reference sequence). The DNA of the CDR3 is TGTGCCTGGAGTGTAATAGGGGCAGGGAGCGTACAAGAGACCCAGTACTTC. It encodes CAWSVIGAGSVQETQYF.

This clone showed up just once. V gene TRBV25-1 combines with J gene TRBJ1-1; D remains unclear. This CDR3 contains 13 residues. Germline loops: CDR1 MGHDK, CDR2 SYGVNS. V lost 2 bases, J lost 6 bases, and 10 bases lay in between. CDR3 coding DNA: TGTGCCAGCAGTGAAGGCGGACGACCTGAAGCTTTCTTT. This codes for CASSEGGRPEAFF.

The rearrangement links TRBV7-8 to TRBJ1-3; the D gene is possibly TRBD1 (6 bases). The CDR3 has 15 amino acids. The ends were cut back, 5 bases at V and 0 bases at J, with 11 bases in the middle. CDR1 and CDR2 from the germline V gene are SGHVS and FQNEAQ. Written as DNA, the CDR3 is TGTGCCAGCAGCCCGGACAGCAGCTCTGGAAACACCATATATTTT. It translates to CASSPDSSSGNTIYF. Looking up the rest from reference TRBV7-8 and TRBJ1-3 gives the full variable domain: GAGVSQSPRYKVAKRGQDVALRCDPISGHVSLFWYQQALGQGPEFLTYFQNEAQLDKSGLPSDRFFAERPEGSVSTLKIQRTQQEDSAVYLCASSPDSSSGNTIYFGEGSWLTVV.

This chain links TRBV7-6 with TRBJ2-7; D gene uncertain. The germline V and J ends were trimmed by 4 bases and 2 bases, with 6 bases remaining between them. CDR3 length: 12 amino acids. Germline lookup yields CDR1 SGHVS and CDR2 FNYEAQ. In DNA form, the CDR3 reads TGTGCCAGCAGCTCAGGCCCCTACGAGCAGTACTTC. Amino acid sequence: CASSSGPYEQYF.

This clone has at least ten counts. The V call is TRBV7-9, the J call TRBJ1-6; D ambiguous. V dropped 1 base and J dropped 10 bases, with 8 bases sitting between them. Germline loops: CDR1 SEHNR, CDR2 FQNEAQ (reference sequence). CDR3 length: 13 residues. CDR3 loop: CASSLDGKSPLHF. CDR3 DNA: TGTGCCAGCAGCTTAGATGGGAAATCACCCCTCCACTTT.

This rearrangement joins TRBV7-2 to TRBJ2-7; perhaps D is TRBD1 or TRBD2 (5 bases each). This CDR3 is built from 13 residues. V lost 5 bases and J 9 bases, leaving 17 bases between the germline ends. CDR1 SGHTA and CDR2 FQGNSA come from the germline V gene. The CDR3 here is CASSAAGASTQYF. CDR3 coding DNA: TGTGCCAGCAGCGCAGCCGGGGCCAGCACGCAGTACTTC.

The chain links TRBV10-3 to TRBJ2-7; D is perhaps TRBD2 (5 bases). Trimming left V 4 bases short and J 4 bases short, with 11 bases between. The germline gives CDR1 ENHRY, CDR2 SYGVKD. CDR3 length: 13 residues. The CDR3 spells CAISGTRGYEQYF. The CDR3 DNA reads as TGTGCCATCAGTGGGACCCGGGGATACGAGCAGTACTTC.

The CDR3 protein is CASRGDQGDYGYTF. For the CDR3, the DNA is TGTGCCAGCAGAGGAGACCAGGGTGACTATGGCTACACCTTC. The chain carries TRBV28 and TRBJ1-2, with D possibly being TRBD1 (5 bases). Per the germline V gene, CDR1 is MDHEN and CDR2 is SYDVKM. V lost 6 bases, J lost 3 bases, and 14 bases lay in between. The CDR3 totals 14 residues.

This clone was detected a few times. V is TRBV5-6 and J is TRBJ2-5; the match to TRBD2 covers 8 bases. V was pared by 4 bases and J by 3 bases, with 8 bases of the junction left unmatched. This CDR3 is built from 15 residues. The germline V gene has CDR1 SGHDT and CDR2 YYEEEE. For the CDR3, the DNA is TGTGCCAGCAGCCCTCTAGCGGGTGGAAAAGAGACCCAGTACTTC. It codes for CASSPLAGGKETQYF.

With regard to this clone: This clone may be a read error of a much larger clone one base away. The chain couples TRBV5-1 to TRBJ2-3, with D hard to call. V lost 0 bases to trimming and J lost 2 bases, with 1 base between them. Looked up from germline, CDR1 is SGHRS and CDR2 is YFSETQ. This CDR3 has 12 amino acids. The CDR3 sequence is CASSLDTDTQYF. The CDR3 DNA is TGCGCCAGCAGCTTGGACACAGATACGCAGTATTTT.

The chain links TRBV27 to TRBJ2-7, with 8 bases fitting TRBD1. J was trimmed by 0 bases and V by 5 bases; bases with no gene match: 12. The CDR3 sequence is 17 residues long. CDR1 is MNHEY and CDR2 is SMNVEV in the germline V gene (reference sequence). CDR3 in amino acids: CASSKLHPGTGSYEQYF. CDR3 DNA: TGTGCCAGCAGTAAACTACACCCAGGGACAGGCTCCTACGAGCAGTACTTC.

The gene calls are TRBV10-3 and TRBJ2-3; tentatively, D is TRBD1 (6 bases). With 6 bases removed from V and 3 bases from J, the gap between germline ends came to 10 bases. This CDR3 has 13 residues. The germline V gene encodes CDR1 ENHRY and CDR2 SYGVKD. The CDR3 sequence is CAISRGRTDTQYF. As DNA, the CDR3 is TGTGCCATCAGCAGGGGACGGACAGATACGCAGTATTTT.

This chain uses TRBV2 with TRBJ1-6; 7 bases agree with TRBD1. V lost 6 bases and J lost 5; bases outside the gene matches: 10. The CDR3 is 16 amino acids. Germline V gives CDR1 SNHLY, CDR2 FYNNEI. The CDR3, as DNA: TGTGCCAGCAGCGAACCCCCGGGACAGCATAATTCACCCCTCCACTTT. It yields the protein CASSEPPGQHNSPLHF.

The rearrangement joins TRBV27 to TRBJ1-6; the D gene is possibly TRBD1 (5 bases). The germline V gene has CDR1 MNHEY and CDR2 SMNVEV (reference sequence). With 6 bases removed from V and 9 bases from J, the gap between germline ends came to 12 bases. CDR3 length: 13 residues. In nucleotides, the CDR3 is TGTGCCAGCAGGACAGACGATATTTCACCCCTCCACTTT. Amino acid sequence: CASRTDDISPLHF.

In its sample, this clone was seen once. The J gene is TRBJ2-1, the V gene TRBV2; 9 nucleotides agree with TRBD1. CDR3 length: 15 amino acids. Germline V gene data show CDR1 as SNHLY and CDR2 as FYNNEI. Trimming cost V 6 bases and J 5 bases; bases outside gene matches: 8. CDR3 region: CASSASGTGHNEQFF. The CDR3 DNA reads TGTGCCAGCAGCGCATCCGGGACAGGGCACAATGAGCAGTTCTTC. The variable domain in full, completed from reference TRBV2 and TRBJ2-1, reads EPEVTQTPSHQVTQMGQEVILRCVPISNHLYFYWYRQILGQKVEFLVSFYNNEISEKSEIFDDQFSVERPDGSNFTLKIRSTKLEDSAMYFCASSASGTGHNEQFFGPGTRLTVL.

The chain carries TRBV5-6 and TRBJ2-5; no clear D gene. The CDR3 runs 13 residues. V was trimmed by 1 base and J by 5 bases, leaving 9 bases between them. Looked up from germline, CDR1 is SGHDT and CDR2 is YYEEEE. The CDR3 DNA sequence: TGTGCCAGCAGCTTGCTTAACGGGGAGACCCAGTACTTC. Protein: CASSLLNGETQYF.

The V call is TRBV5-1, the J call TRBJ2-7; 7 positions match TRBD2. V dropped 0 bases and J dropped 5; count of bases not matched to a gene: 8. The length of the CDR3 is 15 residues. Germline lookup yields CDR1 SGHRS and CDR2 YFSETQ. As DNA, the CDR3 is TGCGCCAGCAGCTTGGTGGCGGGGGAAGCGCACGAGCAGTACTTC. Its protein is CASSLVAGEAHEQYF.

The CDR3 reads CASSERDTLYSGNTIYF. The DNA of the CDR3 is TGTGCCAGCAGCGAGAGGGACACGCTTTACTCTGGAAACACCATATATTTT. This sequence joins TRBV27 and TRBJ1-3; perhaps TRBD1 as D (6 bases). Trimming removed 6 bases from V and 0 bases from J, with 18 bases in between. In germline, CDR1 is MNHEY, CDR2 SMNVEV (reference sequence). This CDR3 has 17 residues.

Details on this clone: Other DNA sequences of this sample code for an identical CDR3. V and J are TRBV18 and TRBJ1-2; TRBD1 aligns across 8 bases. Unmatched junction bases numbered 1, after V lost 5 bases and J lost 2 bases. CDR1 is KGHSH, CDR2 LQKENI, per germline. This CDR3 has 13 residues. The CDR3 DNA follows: TGTGCCAGCTCAGGACAGGGAAACTATGGCTACACCTTC. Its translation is CASSGQGNYGYTF.

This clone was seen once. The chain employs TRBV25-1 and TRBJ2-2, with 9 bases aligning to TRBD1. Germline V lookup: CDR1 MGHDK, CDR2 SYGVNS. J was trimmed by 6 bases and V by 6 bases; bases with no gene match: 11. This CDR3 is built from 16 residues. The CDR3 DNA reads TGTGCCAGCAGGTCTTTACCGGGACAGGGTTCCGGGGAGCTGTTTTTT. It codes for CASRSLPGQGSGELFF.

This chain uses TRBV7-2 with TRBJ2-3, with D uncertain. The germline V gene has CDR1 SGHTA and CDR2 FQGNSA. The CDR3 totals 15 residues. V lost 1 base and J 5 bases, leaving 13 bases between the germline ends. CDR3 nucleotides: TGTGCCAGCAGCTTAGATTGGGCCATTCAAGATACGCAGTATTTT. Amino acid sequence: CASSLDWAIQDTQYF.